This entry describes one TCR beta chain. The antigen is unknown. PBMCs numbering at least 6.5 million were isolated per sample. Samples each had at least 6 micrograms of total RNA extracted. This record belongs to a study of blood T cells in healthy people across ages. General study points: Among long-lived donors, naive CD4+ cells were more numerous and diversity higher than in aged donors. Donor CMV infection status was unknown, possibly confounding age-related changes in expanded clonotypes.

Primers used in a second PCR of about 7 to 12 cycles were a sample-barcoded 5' primer and a J-beta primer mix. A single record per CDR3 protein comes from TCRdb applying MiXCR to the 5' RACE reads. The table has roughly 570,000 distinct CDR3 sequences, roughly a quarter seen once. CDR1 DFQATT and CDR2 SNEGSKA come from the germline V gene (reference sequence). Trimming took 6 bases from V and 6 from J, leaving 15 bases between them. The CDR3 is made up of 14 amino acids. What was sequenced was blood. V usage is TRBV20-1 and J usage is TRBJ1-6; a possible D gene is TRBD1 (5 bases). The source of this sequence is a woman aged 70-85 years in good health. The CDR3 DNA sequence: TGCAGTGCCCTGAGGACAACTATTAATTCACCCCTCCACTTT. Its protein is CSALRTTINSPLHF.